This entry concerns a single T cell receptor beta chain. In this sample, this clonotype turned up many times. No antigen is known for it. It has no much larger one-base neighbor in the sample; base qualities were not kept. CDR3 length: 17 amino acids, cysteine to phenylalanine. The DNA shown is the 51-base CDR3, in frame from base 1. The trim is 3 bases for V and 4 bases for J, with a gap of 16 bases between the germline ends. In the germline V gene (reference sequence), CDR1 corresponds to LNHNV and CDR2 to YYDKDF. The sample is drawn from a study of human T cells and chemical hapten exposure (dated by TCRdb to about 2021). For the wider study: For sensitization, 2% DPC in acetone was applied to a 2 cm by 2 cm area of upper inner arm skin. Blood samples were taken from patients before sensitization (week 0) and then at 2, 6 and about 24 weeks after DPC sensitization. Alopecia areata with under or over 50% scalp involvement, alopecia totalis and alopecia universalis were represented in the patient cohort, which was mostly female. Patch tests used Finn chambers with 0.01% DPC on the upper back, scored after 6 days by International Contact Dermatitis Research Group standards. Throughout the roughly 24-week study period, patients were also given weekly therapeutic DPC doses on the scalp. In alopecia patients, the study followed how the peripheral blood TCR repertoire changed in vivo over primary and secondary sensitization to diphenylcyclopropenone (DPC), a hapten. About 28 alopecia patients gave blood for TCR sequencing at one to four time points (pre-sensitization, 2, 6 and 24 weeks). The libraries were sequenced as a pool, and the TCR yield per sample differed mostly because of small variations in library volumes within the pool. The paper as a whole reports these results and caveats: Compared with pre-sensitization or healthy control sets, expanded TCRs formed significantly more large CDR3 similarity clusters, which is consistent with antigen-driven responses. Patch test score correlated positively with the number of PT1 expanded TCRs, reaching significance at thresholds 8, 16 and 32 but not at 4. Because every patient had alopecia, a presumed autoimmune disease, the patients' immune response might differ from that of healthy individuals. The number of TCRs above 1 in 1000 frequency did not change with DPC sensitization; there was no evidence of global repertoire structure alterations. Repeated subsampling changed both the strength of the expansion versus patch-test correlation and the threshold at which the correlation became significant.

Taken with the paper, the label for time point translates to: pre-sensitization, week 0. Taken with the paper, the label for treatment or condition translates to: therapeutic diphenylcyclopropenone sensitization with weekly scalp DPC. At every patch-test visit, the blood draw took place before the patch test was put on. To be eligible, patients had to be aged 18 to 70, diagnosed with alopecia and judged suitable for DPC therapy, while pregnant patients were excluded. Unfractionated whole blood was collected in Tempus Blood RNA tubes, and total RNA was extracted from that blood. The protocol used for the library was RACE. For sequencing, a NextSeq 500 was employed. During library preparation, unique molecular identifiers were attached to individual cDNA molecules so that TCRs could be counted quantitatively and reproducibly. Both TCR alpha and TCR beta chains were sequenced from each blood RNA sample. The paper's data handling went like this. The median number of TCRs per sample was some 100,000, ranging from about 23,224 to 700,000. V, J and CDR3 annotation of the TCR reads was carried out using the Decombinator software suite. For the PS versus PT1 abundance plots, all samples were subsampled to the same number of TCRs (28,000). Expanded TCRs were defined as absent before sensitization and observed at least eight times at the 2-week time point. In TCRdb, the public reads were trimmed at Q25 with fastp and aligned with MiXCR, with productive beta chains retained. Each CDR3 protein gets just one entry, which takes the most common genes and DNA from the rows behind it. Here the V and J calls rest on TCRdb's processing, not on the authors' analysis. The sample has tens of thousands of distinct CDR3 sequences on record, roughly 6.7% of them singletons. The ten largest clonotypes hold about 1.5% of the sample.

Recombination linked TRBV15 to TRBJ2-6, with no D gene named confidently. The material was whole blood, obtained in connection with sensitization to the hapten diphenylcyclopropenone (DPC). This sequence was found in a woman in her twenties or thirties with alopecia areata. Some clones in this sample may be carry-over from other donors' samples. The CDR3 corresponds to CATSRGMAGPGANVLTF. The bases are TGTGCCACCAGCAGGGGAATGGCAGGACCCGGGGCCAACGTCCTGACTTTC.